This T cell receptor beta chain is drawn from a study of T cells in Graves' hyperthyroidism and ophthalmopathy. About the research overall: Peripheral blood collection took place at initial diagnosis, before any treatment.

Points from the study as a whole: Before onset, by a median of approximately 6.8 months, the model predicted ophthalmopathy. Ophthalmopathy was separated from stable hyperthyroidism by a 13 V-J model.

The CDR3 contains 14 residues. V dropped 5 bases and J dropped 7; count of bases not matched to a gene: 7. Germline V lookup: CDR1 KGHSH, CDR2 LQKENI. The study left out patients who had uncontrolled infection, other autoimmune disease, pregnancy or lactation. RNA transcripts were the template for amplifying TCR beta CDR3 regions. The primer set for the first-round RT-PCR of the TCR CDR3 was HTBI. TCRdb independently ran MiXCR on the multiplex PCR reads; one entry per CDR3 protein. Among 500,000 to 600,000 distinct CDR3 sequences listed, 16% were seen once. This clonotype has more than one count but fewer than ten. The antigen is not known.

The specimen was blood. The TCR comes from a woman aged 18 to 35 with Graves' hyperthyroidism. This chain connects TRBV18 to TRBJ2-1, with TRBD2 matching over 8 bases. For the CDR3, the DNA is TGTGCCAGCTCAACTACTTCTAGCGGGAATGAGCAGTTCTTC. Translating gives CASSTTSSGNEQFF.